The 31 T cell receptor beta chains in this list originate from one sample, sequenced in a study of CD4 T cells in relation to SARS-CoV-2 and coronaviruses. The antigens for these receptors are not known. Clones were read by immunoSEQ multiplex PCR, and TCRdb kept only the in-frame ones, dropping some. Of approximately 20,000 clones detected, around four fifths appear once; the ten largest clones hold over 20%. Before the COVID-19 pandemic, during about 2011-2019, CD4+ T cells were taken from unexposed donors. Isolation of CD4+ T cells took place after about 10 days in culture. What was sequenced was CD4+ T cells from PBMCs, cultured in vitro. These receptors were obtained from a human donor in good health.

Here the CDR3 DNA reads TGTGCCGGGGGGGGACAGGGAAGGAGCACCGGGGAGCTGTTTTTT. Its protein is CAGGGQGRSTGELFF. This rearrangement joins TRBV7-9 to TRBJ2-2; 9 nucleotides line up with TRBD1. V gave up 11 bases and J gave up 4 bases; unmatched junction bases: 11. Germline V lookup: CDR1 SEHNR, CDR2 FQNEAQ (reference sequence). The CDR3 has 15 amino acids.

V is TRBV18 and J is TRBJ2-5; 7 bases line up with TRBD1. The CDR3 runs to 13 residues. Germline CDR1 is KGHSH and CDR2 is LQKENI. V dropped 4 bases and J dropped 3; count of bases not matched to a gene: 2. The CDR3 coding sequence is TGTGCCAGCTCACGGGACAGAGAAGAGACCCAGTACTTC. Protein sequence: CASSRDREETQYF.

This chain joins TRBV13 and TRBJ2-3; no firm D call. The CDR3 extends over 14 amino acids. Germline CDR1 reads PRHDT; CDR2 reads FYEKMQ (reference sequence). Trimming took 4 bases from V and 1 from J, leaving 9 bases between them. The CDR3 is CASSSPLGTDTQYF. CDR3 bases: TGTGCCAGCAGCTCCCCCCTAGGCACAGATACGCAGTATTTT.

The chain combines TRBV7-8 with TRBJ2-1; weak D call: TRBD2 (6 bases). V was trimmed by 5 bases and J by 1 base, leaving 21 bases between them. The germline gives CDR1 SGHVS, CDR2 FQNEAQ. The CDR3 sequence is 18 residues long. Here the CDR3 DNA reads TGTGCCAGCAGCCCTAGGAGGGTGGCGGGACCTTCCTACAATGAGCAGTTCTTC. Amino acids: CASSPRRVAGPSYNEQFF.

A single count supports this clone. The rearrangement joins TRBV5-1 to TRBJ2-6, with 9 bases aligning to TRBD1. Germline CDR1 reads SGHRS; CDR2 reads YFSETQ. This CDR3 region has 17 residues. With V trimmed by 4 bases and J by 4 bases, 9 bases remained unmatched. The CDR3 here is CASSKGQGGSGANVLTF. The CDR3 DNA sequence: TGCGCCAGCAGCAAGGGACAGGGAGGCTCAGGGGCCAACGTCCTGACTTTC.

The chain links TRBV3-1 (or the pseudogene TRBV3-2) to TRBJ1-1; 7 nucleotides align to TRBD1. Germline V gene sequence: CDR1 LGHDT, CDR2 YNNKEL (reference sequence). The CDR3 has 15 amino acids. J gave up 3 bases and V 1 base, and 5 bases lay outside the gene matches. CDR3 coding DNA: TGTGCCAGCAGCCAAGCGGGACAGAGCTACACTGAAGCTTTCTTT. Protein product: CASSQAGQSYTEAFF.

The chain carries TRBV5-1 and TRBJ1-5; no reliable D call. This CDR3 comprises 17 residues. V lost 4 bases and J lost 3, with 20 bases in between. Germline V lookup: CDR1 SGHRS, CDR2 YFSETQ. The CDR3 region has the DNA TGCGCCAGCAGCGGTAAAGGTGAGGCCCAAAACAATCAGCCCCAGCATTTT. It yields the protein CASSGKGEAQNNQPQHF.

The chain employs TRBV7-2 and TRBJ2-2; D not resolved. V was cut by 5 bases and J by 6 bases, with 16 bases left in between. Germline V gives CDR1 SGHTA, CDR2 FQGNSA. CDR3 size: 15 residues. The CDR3 sequence is CASSPSAGRPGELFF. For the CDR3, the DNA is TGTGCCAGCAGCCCCTCCGCCGGGCGACCCGGGGAGCTGTTTTTT.

V is TRBV6-6 and J is TRBJ2-5; tentative D call: TRBD1 (5 bases). Trimming removed 7 bases from V and 4 bases from J, with 19 bases in between. The germline V gene has CDR1 MNHNY and CDR2 SVGAGI (reference sequence). The CDR3 sequence is 15 residues long. In DNA, the CDR3 is TGTGCCAGCATCCAAGGTCAGGGTACGAGAGAGACCCAGTACTTC. It yields the protein CASIQGQGTRETQYF.

The chain has TRBV7-2 and TRBJ2-2; D is uncertain. The CDR3 runs 13 residues. The V gene's germline CDR1 is SGHTA and CDR2 FQGNSA. V was clipped by 8 bases and J by 4 bases, with 11 bases between them. The CDR3 spells CASDRSATGELFF. CDR3 DNA: TGTGCCAGCGATCGGAGCGCCACCGGGGAGCTGTTTTTT.

This clone turned up a few times. The chain combines TRBV28 with TRBJ2-7, with no clear D. Trimming removed 6 bases from V and 3 bases from J, with 12 bases in between. The CDR3 runs to 13 residues. The V gene's germline CDR1 is MDHEN and CDR2 SYDVKM. The DNA for the CDR3 is TGTGCCAGCAGCCGTTCGTTCGGCTACGAGCAGTACTTC. Amino acid sequence: CASSRSFGYEQYF. Together with reference TRBV28 and TRBJ2-7, the CDR3 gives the full variable domain: DVKVTQSSRYLVKRTGEKVFLECVQDMDHENMFWYRQDPGLGLRLIYFSYDVKMKEKGDIPEGYSVSREKKERFSLILESASTNQTSMYLCASSRSFGYEQYFGPGTRLTVT.

This chain links TRBV6-2 or TRBV6-3 with TRBJ1-1; tentatively, D is TRBD1 (5 bases). The CDR3 length is 15 residues. The V gene lost 0 bases and the J gene lost 5 bases, with 13 bases spanning the gap. Germline V gene lookup returns CDR1 MNHEY and CDR2 SVGEGT. The CDR3 DNA sequence: TGTGCCAGCAGTTACTCGAGGGGAGGTGAAACTGAAGCTTTCTTT. Translated, it gives CASSYSRGGETEAFF.

The chain recombines TRBV14 with TRBJ1-2; the D is unclear. V lost 0 bases, J lost 3 bases, and 5 bases lay in between. Germline lookup yields CDR1 SGHDN and CDR2 FVKESK. This CDR3 spans 13 amino acids. The CDR3 sequence is CASSQDADYGYTF. The CDR3 DNA sequence: TGTGCCAGCAGCCAAGACGCCGACTATGGCTACACCTTC.

The V and J genes are TRBV5-5 and TRBJ2-3, with 14 bases lining up with TRBD2. Germline assignment: CDR1 SGHKS and CDR2 YYEKEE (reference sequence). The V and J ends lost 4 bases and 13 bases, in that order; junction bases with no gene match: 8. This CDR3 has 14 amino acids. The CDR3 sequence is CASSVGLAGEQEYF. Here the CDR3 DNA reads TGTGCCAGCAGCGTGGGACTAGCGGGAGAGCAGGAGTATTTT. Variable domain in full (rest from reference TRBV5-5 and TRBJ2-3): DAGVTQSPTHLIKTRGQQVTLRCSPISGHKSVSWYQQVLGQGPQFIFQYYEKEERGRGNFPDRFSARQFPNYSSELNVNALLLGDSALYLCASSVGLAGEQEYFGPGTRLTVL.

This chain joins TRBV5-1 and TRBJ2-2; D may correspond to TRBD1 or TRBD2 (5 bases each). The CDR3 loop spans 16 amino acids. Trimming took off 1 base at V and 3 bases at J, with 13 bases between the two ends. CDR1 and CDR2 (germline): SGHRS, YFSETQ. DNA for the CDR3: TGCGCCAGCAGCTTGTCCGGGACCACTTACACCGGGGAGCTGTTTTTT. Translation gives CASSLSGTTYTGELFF.

Regarding this clone: The identical CDR3 is also encoded by other nucleotide sequences in the sample. V gene TRBV6-5 combines with J gene TRBJ2-3; D is undetermined. The V end lost 0 bases, the J end lost 0 bases, and 7 bases lay between the germline ends. Germline lookup yields CDR1 MNHEY and CDR2 SVGAGI. This CDR3 comprises 15 residues. CDR3 sequence (DNA): TGTGCCAGCAGTTACTCAGGGTCTAGCACAGATACGCAGTATTTT. Translated: CASSYSGSSTDTQYF.

The rearrangement uses TRBV9 and TRBJ1-3; 7 bases line up with TRBD1. The CDR3 length is 19 residues. Trimming cost V 4 bases and J 2 bases; bases outside gene matches: 18. Germline values: CDR1 SGDLS, CDR2 YYNGEE. The CDR3 nucleotides are TGTGCCAGCAGCCCCAGGGGGGGGGACCCCAAAGCAACTGGAAACACCATATATTTT. This encodes CASSPRGGDPKATGNTIYF.

This clone has a handful of counts. The chain combines TRBV6-5 with TRBJ1-1; D is uncertain. V was cut by 0 bases and J by 5 bases, with 7 bases left in between. The CDR3 runs to 13 residues. Per the germline V gene, CDR1 is MNHEY and CDR2 is SVGAGI. The CDR3 loop reads CASSYSTVTEAFF. The DNA of the CDR3 is TGTGCCAGCAGTTACTCGACGGTAACTGAAGCTTTCTTT.

This clone occurred once. The chain links TRBV3-1 (or the pseudogene TRBV3-2) to TRBJ1-5; possibly TRBD1 for D (6 bases). V was shortened by 2 bases and J by 2 bases, with 10 bases between the two germline ends. Germline lookup yields CDR1 LGHDT and CDR2 YNNKEL (reference sequence). There are 15 residues in the CDR3. This CDR3 reads CASSQMEGGNQPQHF. The CDR3 DNA reads TGTGCCAGCAGCCAAATGGAGGGGGGCAATCAGCCCCAGCATTTT.

The gene calls are TRBV6-5 and TRBJ1-6; D gene unclear. CDR3 length: 11 amino acids. CDR1 is MNHEY, CDR2 SVGAGI, per germline. The V gene lost 8 bases and the J gene lost 4 bases, with 3 bases spanning the gap. CDR3 in amino acids: CASSYNSPLHF. CDR3 DNA: TGTGCCAGCTCTTATAATTCACCCCTCCACTTT.

This chain uses TRBV12-3 or TRBV12-4 with TRBJ1-2, with 8 bases fitting TRBD1. Germline trimming cut 8 bases from V and 8 bases from J; bases unmatched to any gene: 4. There are 11 residues in the CDR3. CDR3 bases: TGTGCCAGCTCAGGGGGCGGGGGCTACACCTTC. Protein sequence: CASSGGGGYTF.

In DNA form, the CDR3 reads TGTGCCAGCAGCCCGAGGACTAGCGGGATACCATATGAGTACTTC. Translating gives CASSPRTSGIPYEYF. This chain joins TRBV5-4 and TRBJ2-7, with 12 bases lining up with TRBD2. The J segment lost 11 bases and the V segment lost 4 bases, leaving 13 bases of the junction unmatched. There are 15 residues in the CDR3. Germline CDR1 is SGHNT and CDR2 is YYREEE (reference sequence).

The chain is built from TRBV7-9 and TRBJ2-3; TRBD2 matches at 11 bases. This CDR3 contains 15 residues. Germline loops: CDR1 SEHNR, CDR2 FQNEAQ (reference sequence). Trimming took 3 bases from V and 4 from J; bases not matched to a gene: 3. CDR3 DNA: TGTGCCAGCAGCTTCCTTAGCGGGGGGGCAGATACGCAGTATTTT. It codes for CASSFLSGGADTQYF.

The chain uses TRBV5-1 and TRBJ2-2, with unresolved D. The germline gives CDR1 SGHRS, CDR2 YFSETQ. CDR3 size: 15 residues. V was pared by 0 bases and J by 2 bases, with 8 bases between. The CDR3 sequence: CASSLGSANTGELFF. The CDR3 DNA sequence: TGCGCCAGCAGCTTGGGGTCAGCTAACACCGGGGAGCTGTTTTTT.

This clone has a handful of counts. The genes are TRBV7-9 and TRBJ2-1, with D perhaps TRBD2 (5 bases). The CDR3 contains 15 residues. V was trimmed by 5 bases and J by 1 base, leaving 12 bases between them. Germline loops: CDR1 SEHNR, CDR2 FQNEAQ (reference sequence). This CDR3 reads CASSQPGSSYNEQFF. CDR3 coding DNA: TGTGCCAGCAGCCAACCGGGGTCTTCCTACAATGAGCAGTTCTTC.

This chain links TRBV2 with TRBJ1-4, with a tentative D call TRBD1 (6 bases). V was pared by 7 bases and J by 6 bases, with 21 bases between. The length of the CDR3 is 16 residues. Germline values: CDR1 SNHLY, CDR2 FYNNEI. The CDR3 loop reads CASTLPPTGQDEKLFF. CDR3 DNA: TGTGCCAGCACCCTTCCGCCTACAGGGCAGGATGAAAAACTGTTTTTT.

The V call is TRBV10-3, the J call TRBJ1-2; tentatively, D is TRBD1 (5 bases). The CDR3 extends over 14 amino acids. Germline V CDR1 and CDR2: ENHRY, SYGVKD. V was pared by 6 bases and J by 5 bases, with 16 bases between. CDR3 loop: CAIRGTERLYGYTF. The CDR3 bases are TGTGCCATCAGGGGGACGGAACGACTTTATGGCTACACCTTC.

This clone turned up a few times. V is TRBV11-3 and J is TRBJ2-1; TRBD2 agrees at 11 bases. In germline, CDR1 is SGHNT, CDR2 YENEEA. The CDR3 covers 17 residues. The V and J ends lost 1 base and 8 bases, in that order; junction bases with no gene match: 10. CDR3 region: CASSLVIGSGGVHEQFF. The CDR3 bases are TGTGCCAGCAGCTTAGTTATAGGTAGCGGGGGGGTTCATGAGCAGTTCTTC. The full variable domain, with the rest looked up from reference TRBV11-3 and TRBJ2-1, is EAGVVQSPRYKIIEKKQPVAFWCNPISGHNTLYWYLQNLGQGPELLIRYENEEAVDDSQLPKDRFSAERLKGVDSTLKIQPAELGDSAVYLCASSLVIGSGGVHEQFFGPGTRLTVL.

The J gene is TRBJ2-7, the V gene TRBV6-1; D is perhaps TRBD1 (5 bases). The V and J ends lost 3 bases and 0 bases respectively, with 6 bases between them. CDR3 length: 13 amino acids. Germline values: CDR1 MNHNS, CDR2 SASEGT. The CDR3 reads CASSDRVSYEQYF. CDR3 coding DNA: TGTGCCAGCAGTGACAGGGTCTCCTACGAGCAGTACTTC.

The rearrangement joins TRBV4-3 to TRBJ2-7; possible D gene TRBD1, 5 bases. Trimming took 1 base from V and 2 from J, leaving 12 bases between them. The germline CDR1 and CDR2 sequences are LGHNA and YSLEER. The CDR3 spans 15 residues. The CDR3 DNA sequence: TGCGCCAGCAGCCAAGGACACTGGGGCCCCTACGAGCAGTACTTC. Protein product: CASSQGHWGPYEQYF.

This clone turned up a few times. The chain employs TRBV7-9 and TRBJ2-5; perhaps TRBD2 as D (6 bases). Trimming took off 5 bases at V and 5 bases at J, with 15 bases between the two ends. Germline values: CDR1 SEHNR, CDR2 FQNEAQ (reference sequence). This CDR3 has 14 residues. This CDR3 reads CASSVGLGVETQYF. In nucleotides, the CDR3 is TGTGCCAGCAGCGTGGGACTGGGGGTGGAGACCCAGTACTTC. Based on the CDR3 plus reference TRBV7-9 and TRBJ2-5, the full variable domain is DTGVSQNPRHKITKRGQNVTFRCDPISEHNRLYWYRQTLGQGPEFLTYFQNEAQLEKSRLLSDRFSAERPKGSFSTLEIQRTEQGDSAMYLCASSVGLGVETQYFGPGTRLLVL.